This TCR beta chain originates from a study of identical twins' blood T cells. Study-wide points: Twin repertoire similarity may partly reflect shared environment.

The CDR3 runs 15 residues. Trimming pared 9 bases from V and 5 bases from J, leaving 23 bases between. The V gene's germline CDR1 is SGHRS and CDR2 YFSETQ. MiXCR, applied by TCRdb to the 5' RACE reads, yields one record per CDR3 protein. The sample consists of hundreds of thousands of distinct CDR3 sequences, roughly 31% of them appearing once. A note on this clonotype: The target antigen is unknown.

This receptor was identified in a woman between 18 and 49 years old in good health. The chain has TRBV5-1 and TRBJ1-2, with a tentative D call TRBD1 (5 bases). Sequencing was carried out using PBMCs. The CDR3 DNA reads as TGCGCCACCCAACCGGGAACAGGCCTACTATATGGCTACACCTTC. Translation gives CATQPGTGLLYGYTF.